Sequencing of this T cell receptor beta chain was carried out in a study of cytomegalovirus exposure and HLA in healthy donors. The PCR was carried out with 60 Vbeta primers and 13 Jbeta primers. Libraries were prepared by immunoSEQ multiplex PCR; TCRdb keeps only in-frame clonotypes and omits some of them. The sample totals 60,000 to 80,000 clones; its top ten clones hold 0.83%. Trimming stripped 4 bases from V and 2 bases from J, with 11 bases between. The germline V gene has CDR1 MNHNS and CDR2 SASEGT. The CDR3 consists of 14 residues. The chain recombines TRBV6-1 with TRBJ1-2; D ambiguous. The TCR was taken from a boy younger than 18 in good health and CMV-seronegative. Sequencing input: PBMCs. This CDR3 is CASSVSGANYGYTF. The DNA for the CDR3 is TGTGCCAGCAGTGTCTCGGGAGCGAACTATGGCTACACCTTC.